This TCR beta chain was captured in a study of blood T cells in healthy people across ages. Then a second PCR, running roughly 7 to 11 cycles, was carried out with a sample-barcoded 5' primer and a J-beta primer mix. TCRdb redid the calling of the 5' RACE reads with MiXCR, one entry per CDR3 protein. The top ten clones hold around 11% of a sample with approximately 1.5 million distinct CDR3 sequences, 30% to 35% of them seen once. The CDR3 runs 14 residues. Germline assignment: CDR1 SEHNR and CDR2 FQNEAQ (reference sequence). The junction had 6 bases not matched to a gene; V was cut back by 6 bases and J by 4 bases. This clonotype was counted at least ten times.

Specimen: blood. The receptor's source is a young woman in good health. The chain joins TRBV7-9 to TRBJ1-2, with 9 bases lining up with TRBD1. The chain's CDR3 is CASSYETGGYGYTF. DNA for the CDR3: TGTGCCAGCAGTTACGAGACAGGGGGCTATGGCTACACCTTC.